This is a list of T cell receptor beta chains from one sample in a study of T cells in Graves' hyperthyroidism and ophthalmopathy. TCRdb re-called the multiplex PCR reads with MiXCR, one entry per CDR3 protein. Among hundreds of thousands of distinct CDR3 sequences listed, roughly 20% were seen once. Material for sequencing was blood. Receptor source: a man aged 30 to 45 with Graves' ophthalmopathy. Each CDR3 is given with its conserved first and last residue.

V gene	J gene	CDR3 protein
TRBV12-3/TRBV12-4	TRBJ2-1	CASTSAPGDNEQFF
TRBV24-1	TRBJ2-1	CATSFPGLAGAEQFF
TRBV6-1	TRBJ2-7	CASIDVMGGANEQYF
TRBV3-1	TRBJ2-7	CASSPPPGTSGSRPYEQYF
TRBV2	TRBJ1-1	CATTDRFRAFF
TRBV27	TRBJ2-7	CASSGLAGLSYEQYF
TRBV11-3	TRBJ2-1	CASSLTPGTAVSGIKYEQFF
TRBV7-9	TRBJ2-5	CASSSQTSGETQYF
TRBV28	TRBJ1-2	CASRPDRGYGYTF
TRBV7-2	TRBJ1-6	CASSRTGRTVNSPLHF
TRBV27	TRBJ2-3	CASTAILGTSDTQYF
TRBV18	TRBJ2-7	CASSPVYASYEQYF
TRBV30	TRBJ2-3	CAWSPGAGPPTDTQYF
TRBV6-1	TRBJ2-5	CASSEFGTASGTQYF
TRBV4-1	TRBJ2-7	CASSQTHSTSYEQYF
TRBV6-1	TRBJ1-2	CASSGGQMGHYGYTF
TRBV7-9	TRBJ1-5	CASSPPGTTNQPQHF
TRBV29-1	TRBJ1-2	CSVGNYGYTF
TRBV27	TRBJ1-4	CASSTRTATNEKLFF
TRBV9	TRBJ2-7	CASSVGTRDYEQYF
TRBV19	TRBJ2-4	CASSIQDRGAKNIQYF
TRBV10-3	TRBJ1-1	CAISEGQLNTEAFF
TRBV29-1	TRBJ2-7	CSVTQGSGYEQYF
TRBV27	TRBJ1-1	CASRLRTGVNTEAFF
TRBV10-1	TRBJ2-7	CASSVDRGEQYF
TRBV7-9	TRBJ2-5	CASKRGQGETQYF
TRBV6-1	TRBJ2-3	CATQGTGGLDTQYF
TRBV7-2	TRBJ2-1	CASSSRTSGFEQFF
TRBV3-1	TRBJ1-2	CASSPSVPGDGYTF
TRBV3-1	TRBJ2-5	CASSQAQGGTQYF
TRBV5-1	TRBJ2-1	CASSRVSGRSYNEQFF
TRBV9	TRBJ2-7	CASSSEQSSYEQYF
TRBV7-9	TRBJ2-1	CASSVSDSSYNEQFF
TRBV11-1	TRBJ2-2	CASSLRSGATGELFF
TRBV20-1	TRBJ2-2	CSAMGQGRTGELFF
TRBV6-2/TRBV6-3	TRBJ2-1	CASSYSTPGLASSEQFF
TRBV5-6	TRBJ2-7	CASTLLQGEWKPLGEQYF
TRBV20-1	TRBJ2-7	CSAPTLAGGREQYF
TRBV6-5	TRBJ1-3	CASSYDRGPGNTIYF
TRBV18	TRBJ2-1	CASSKGLAPAYNEQFF
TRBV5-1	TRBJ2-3	CASSFRLAGEAETGTDTQYF
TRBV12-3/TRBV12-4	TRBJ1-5	CASSRGDRDHF
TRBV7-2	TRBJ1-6	CASSLIFSSPLHF
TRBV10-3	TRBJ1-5	CAISRQYSNQPQHF
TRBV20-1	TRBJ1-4	CSALGGLAEKLFF
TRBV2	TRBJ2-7	CASRKRTGPYEQYF
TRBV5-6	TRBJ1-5	CASSSQGADGNQPQHF
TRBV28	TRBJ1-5	CASSSDVSSGNQPQHF
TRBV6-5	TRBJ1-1	CASSYEGGLNTEAFF
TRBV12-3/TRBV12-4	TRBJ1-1	CASSLSGQGAWNTEAFF
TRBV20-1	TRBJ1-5	CSAVTGVNQPQHF
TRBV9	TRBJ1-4	CASSVSGTGGEKLFF
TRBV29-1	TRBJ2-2	CSAGKGLANTGELFF
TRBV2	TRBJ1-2	CASIEETGGYTF
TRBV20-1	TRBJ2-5	CSAIGTSGAKTQYF